This paragraph reports one T cell receptor beta chain. Its target is not known. This sample was taken from a study of T cells in narcolepsy. Study at large: Donors had narcolepsy type 1 or type 2, or were healthy controls.

The method was immunoSEQ multiplex PCR; TCRdb's version includes in-frame clones alone and lacks a portion of them. The sample lists tens of thousands of clones, 84% seen once, with approximately 1.4% in the top ten. Study observations and caveats: Autoreactive clonotypes reportedly recurred in blood of same and different patients, not controls. Some memory CD4+ repertoires had no autoreactive clone sequences. Autoreactive HCRT-specific and TRIB2-specific clonotypes were marked in same-patient CSF-versus-blood CD4+ comparisons.

The material sequenced was CD45RA- memory CD4+ T cells from PBMCs. This clonotype was obtained from a human donor with narcolepsy.

In nucleotides, the CDR3 is TGCGCCAGCAGCTTTTGGATGACAGGGGGTAGCGAGACCCAGTACTTC. This encodes CASSFWMTGGSETQYF. The chain employs TRBV5-1 and TRBJ2-5; 9 bases fit TRBD1. V was pared by 2 bases and J by 5 bases, with 10 bases of the junction left unmatched. Germline loops: CDR1 SGHRS, CDR2 YFSETQ. This CDR3 is built from 16 residues.